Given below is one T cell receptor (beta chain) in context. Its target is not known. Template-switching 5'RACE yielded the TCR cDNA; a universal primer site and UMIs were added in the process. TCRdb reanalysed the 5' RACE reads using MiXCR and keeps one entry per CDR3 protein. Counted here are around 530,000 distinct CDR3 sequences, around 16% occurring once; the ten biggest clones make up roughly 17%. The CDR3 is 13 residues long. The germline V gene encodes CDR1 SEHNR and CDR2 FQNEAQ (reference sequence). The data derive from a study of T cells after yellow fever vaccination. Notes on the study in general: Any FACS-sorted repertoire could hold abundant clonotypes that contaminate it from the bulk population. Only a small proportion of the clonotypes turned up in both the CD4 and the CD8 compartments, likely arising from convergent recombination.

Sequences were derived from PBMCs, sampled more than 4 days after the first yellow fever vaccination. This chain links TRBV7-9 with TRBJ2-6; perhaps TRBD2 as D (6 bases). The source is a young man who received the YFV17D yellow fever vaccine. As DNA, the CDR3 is TGTGCTGCGGGGAGCTCTGGGGCCAACGTCCTGACTTTC. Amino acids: CAAGSSGANVLTF.